These 7 T cell receptor beta chains were sequenced from one sample in a study of T-cell memory formation after mild COVID-19. TCRdb analysed the 5' RACE reads with MiXCR anew, one entry per CDR3 protein. The repertoire holds about 320,000 distinct CDR3 sequences, with more than 13% as singletons. The sequencing input was PBMCs or a T cell subset sorted from them (not recorded which). The receptor set was obtained from a young man who had mild COVID-19 (a few samples of this study predate the infection). Cell type and time point are not known.

The sample holds a few counts of this clonotype. The chain joins TRBV20-1 to TRBJ1-1; TRBD1 aligns across 7 bases. V lost 5 bases and J lost 4; bases outside the gene matches: 10. Per germline, CDR1 DFQATT and CDR2 SNEGSKA (reference sequence). The CDR3 has 14 residues. The CDR3 reads CSAPSGAGGTEAFF. For the CDR3, the DNA is TGCAGTGCTCCCTCCGGCGCAGGGGGCACTGAAGCTTTCTTT.

This clonotype was observed a few times. The J gene is TRBJ2-6, the V gene TRBV10-3; D ambiguous. V lost 3 bases and J lost 3, with 12 bases in between. The CDR3 consists of 16 residues. Germline assignment: CDR1 ENHRY and CDR2 SYGVKD. The CDR3 loop reads CAISEQSLGGANVLTF. DNA for the CDR3: TGTGCCATCAGTGAACAGAGTCTCGGTGGGGCCAACGTCCTGACTTTC.

Only a few counts were recorded for this clonotype. The rearrangement links TRBV20-1 to TRBJ2-7, with 10 bases identical to TRBD1. From germline, CDR1 is DFQATT and CDR2 SNEGSKA (reference sequence). The V and J ends lost 6 bases and 2 bases, in that order; junction bases with no gene match: 10. This CDR3 is built from 15 residues. CDR3 sequence reads: CSALQPGQGAYEQYF. The DNA for the CDR3 is TGCAGTGCCCTTCAGCCTGGACAGGGGGCCTACGAGCAGTACTTC.

The gene calls are TRBV6-2 or TRBV6-3 and TRBJ1-2, with 8 bases identical to TRBD1. J was trimmed by 6 bases and V by 5 bases; bases with no gene match: 5. This CDR3 contains 13 residues. Germline CDR1 MNHEY, CDR2 SVGEGT. CDR3 sequence (DNA): TGTGCCAGCAGTGCCAGGACAGGGAATGGCTACACCTTC. It specifies CASSARTGNGYTF.

This sequence joins TRBV12-3 or TRBV12-4 and TRBJ1-1; D call uncertain. This CDR3 has 13 residues. Trimming cost V 5 bases and J 3 bases, with 10 bases left between them. The CDR3 sequence is CASSIGEYTEAFF. The CDR3 coding sequence is TGTGCCAGCAGTATAGGAGAATACACTGAAGCTTTCTTT.

The V and J genes are TRBV7-9 and TRBJ2-1; either TRBD1 or TRBD2 may supply D (5 bases each). Trimming stripped 5 bases from V and 7 bases from J, with 24 bases between. CDR3 length equals 17 residues. Germline-derived CDR1 and CDR2 are SEHNR and FQNEAQ (reference sequence). CDR3 amino acids: CASSLMLRDPTRNEQFF. The CDR3, as DNA: TGTGCCAGCAGCCTCATGCTGAGGGACCCCACTAGGAATGAGCAGTTCTTC.

The rearrangement links TRBV6-2 or TRBV6-3 to TRBJ2-7; 8 bases align to TRBD1. The ends lost 0 bases at V and 6 bases at J; junction bases unmatched: 1. Germline loops: CDR1 MNHEY, CDR2 SVGEGT. This CDR3 has 13 amino acids. The CDR3 DNA sequence: TGTGCCAGCAGTTACTCGACAGGGGCCGAGCAGTACGTC. This codes for CASSYSTGAEQYV.